The T cell receptor beta chain described here comes from a study of OX40 agonist ivuxolimab in advanced cancers. Study-wide background: Subjects had a mean age of about 57 years, with a range of 23 to 79; around 80% were male.

TCRdb keeps only in-frame clones here, not all; method: immunoSEQ multiplex PCR. Of some 45,000 clones in the sample, under 95% are singletons; the top ten hold over 15%. Study outcomes and limitations: Expanded peripheral T cells had an undetermined antigen specificity. In the 0.1 to 3.0 mg/kg range, CD4+ and CD8+ blood T cells had expanded clonally by week 6. Some nonresponders also had low normalized T-cell clonal expansion.

Regarding this clone: The antigen is undetermined.

Germline-derived CDR1 and CDR2 are SGHVS and FNYEAQ. The germline V and J ends were trimmed by 5 bases and 6 bases, with 22 bases remaining between them. CDR3 length: 17 residues. The genes are TRBV7-6 and TRBJ2-2; perhaps TRBD1 as D (6 bases). This receptor was identified in an adult with an advanced solid tumor such as melanoma, head and neck, liver or kidney cancer. The source was CD4+ or CD8+ T cells sorted from blood, collected in a trial of the OX40 agonist ivuxolimab. The CDR3 DNA is TGTGCCAGCAGCCTAAGTTTGCAGGGGAGTCCTTCCGGGGAGCTGTTTTTT. Translating it yields CASSLSLQGSPSGELFF. The full variable domain, with the rest looked up from reference TRBV7-6 and TRBJ2-2, is GAGVSQSPRYKVTKRGQDVALRCDPISGHVSLYWYRQALGQGPEFLTYFNYEAQQDKSGLPNDRFSAERPEGSISTLTIQRTEQRDSAMYRCASSLSLQGSPSGELFFGEGSRLTVL.